This record looks at one TCR beta chain sequence and its context. TCRdb reanalysed the RT-PCR reads using MiXCR and keeps one entry per CDR3 protein. The sample contains hundreds of thousands of distinct CDR3 sequences, 11% to 15% of which appear only once. Trimming cost V 5 bases and J 4 bases, with 11 bases left between them. CDR1 is WNHNN and CDR2 is SYGVQD in the germline V gene (reference sequence). The CDR3 spans 13 residues. The sequence was collected from a female donor in good health, serving as a healthy control. The chain carries TRBV10-1 and TRBJ1-2; D call uncertain. The sample taken for sequencing was memory CD4+ T cells from blood. Written as DNA, the CDR3 is TGCGCCAGCAGTCCCTCCGACACCTATGGCTACACCTTC. Its protein product is CASSPSDTYGYTF.